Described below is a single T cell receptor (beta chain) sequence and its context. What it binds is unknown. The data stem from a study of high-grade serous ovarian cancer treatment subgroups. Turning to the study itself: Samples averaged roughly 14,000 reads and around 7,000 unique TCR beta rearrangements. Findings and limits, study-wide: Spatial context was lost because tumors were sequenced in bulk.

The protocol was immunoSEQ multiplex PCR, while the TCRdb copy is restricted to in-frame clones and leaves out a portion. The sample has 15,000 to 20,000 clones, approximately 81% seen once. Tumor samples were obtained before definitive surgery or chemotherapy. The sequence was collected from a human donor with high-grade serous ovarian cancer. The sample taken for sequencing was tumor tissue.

The CDR3 sequence: CASSLGGTSGYNEQFF. The CDR3 bases are TGCGCCAGCAGCCTCGGTGGGACTAGCGGTTACAATGAGCAGTTCTTC. This chain uses TRBV5-1 with TRBJ2-1; 11 bases agree with TRBD2. The CDR3 totals 16 residues. Per germline, CDR1 SGHRS and CDR2 YFSETQ. The V and J ends lost 4 bases and 4 bases, in that order; junction bases with no gene match: 7.